The next 26 T cell receptor beta chains were all read from a single sample in a study of blood T cell repertoires in COVID-19. TCRdb keeps only in-frame clones here, not all; method: immunoSEQ multiplex PCR. The data show about 140,000 clones, about 89% seen once. The sample comprised PBMCs or T cells enriched from blood (not recorded which). The receptors were gathered from a man aged 55 to 69 who had recovered from COVID-19.

The V call is TRBV24-1, the J call TRBJ2-5; 13 nucleotides match TRBD2. This CDR3 has 16 amino acids. Germline V gives CDR1 KGHDR, CDR2 SFDVKD. Trimming removed 4 bases from V and 5 bases from J; junction bases left unmatched: 6. CDR3 sequence (DNA): TGTGCCACCAGTGACCGGACTAGCGGGAGAGGGGAGACCCAGTACTTC. This encodes CATSDRTSGRGETQYF.

V is TRBV11-2 and J is TRBJ2-7; no clear D gene. The germline V gene encodes CDR1 SGHAT and CDR2 FQNNGV. The V end lost 5 bases, the J end lost 2 bases, and 10 bases lay between the germline ends. This CDR3 spans 13 amino acids. CDR3 nucleotide sequence: TGTGCCAGCAGCCCCACCGGTACCTACGAGCAGTACTTC. Amino acids: CASSPTGTYEQYF.

The chain combines TRBV29-1 with TRBJ2-1, with 13 positions matching TRBD2. The CDR3 spans 13 residues. The V segment lost 8 bases and the J segment 10 bases; nucleotides outside the gene matches: 8. The germline gives CDR1 SQVTM, CDR2 ANQGSEA. CDR3 coding DNA: TGCAGCTCGGGACTAGCGGGAATTGGAGAGCAGTTCTTC. Protein product: CSSGLAGIGEQFF.

V is TRBV21-1 and J is TRBJ2-2; the D call TRBD2 from the table was never checked on the DNA. TRBV21-1 is listed as a pseudogene. CDR3 length: 16 amino acids. This CDR3 is CASSKGTSGNTGELFF. The CDR3 nucleotides read TGTGCCAGCAGCAAGGGGACTAGCGGGAACACCGGGGAGCTGTTTTTT.

The chain uses TRBV27 and TRBJ1-2; D perhaps matches TRBD1 (6 bases). CDR3 length equals 13 residues. Germline V gives CDR1 MNHEY, CDR2 SMNVEV (reference sequence). The ends were cut back, 4 bases at V and 7 bases at J, with 13 bases in the middle. CDR3 sequence reads: CASSYRKGGGYTF. The CDR3 coding sequence is TGTGCCAGCAGTTACCGCAAAGGGGGTGGCTACACCTTC.

The chain employs TRBV30 and TRBJ2-1, with 9 bases identical to TRBD1. Germline V gene sequence: CDR1 GTSNPN, CDR2 SVGIG (reference sequence). The CDR3 is made up of 12 amino acids. V dropped 7 bases and J dropped 9; count of bases not matched to a gene: 7. CDR3 in DNA: TGTGCCTCCGGGACAGGGTTTGGTGAGCAGTTCTTC. This gives the protein CASGTGFGEQFF.

The V and J genes are TRBV19 and TRBJ1-5; a possible D gene is TRBD1 (6 bases). The CDR3 is made up of 12 amino acids. V shed 4 bases and J shed 6 bases, with 7 bases lying between them. The germline V gene encodes CDR1 LNHDA and CDR2 SQIVND (reference sequence). This CDR3 reads CASSSRGQPQHF. CDR3 nucleotides: TGTGCCAGTAGTAGCAGGGGTCAGCCCCAGCATTTT.

V is TRBV4-1 and J is TRBJ2-7, with D uncertain. V lost 4 bases, J lost 3 bases, and 10 bases lay in between. Germline values: CDR1 MGHRA, CDR2 YSYEKL. The length of the CDR3 is 13 residues. The CDR3 loop reads CASSPQIRYEQYF. As DNA, the CDR3 is TGCGCCAGCAGCCCACAGATCCGCTACGAGCAGTACTTC.

This clone has just one count. The gene calls are TRBV11-2 and TRBJ2-5, with D possibly matching TRBD2 (6 bases). This CDR3 is 14 amino acids long. Per germline, CDR1 SGHAT and CDR2 FQNNGV. Trimming left V 5 bases short and J 3 bases short, with 13 bases between. Here the CDR3 DNA reads TGTGCCAGCAGCACCGCGGGGTTAGAAGAGACCCAGTACTTC. Translated, it gives CASSTAGLEETQYF.

The chain links TRBV2 to TRBJ1-1; no definite D call. V dropped 7 bases and J dropped 10 bases, with 13 bases sitting between them. Germline V gene data show CDR1 as SNHLY and CDR2 as FYNNEI. The CDR3 contains 11 residues. Here the CDR3 DNA reads TGTGCCAGCACCGTGGAGGGCTTAGCTTTCTTT. This translates into CASTVEGLAFF. Variable domain in full (rest from reference TRBV2 and TRBJ1-1): EPEVTQTPSHQVTQMGQEVILRCVPISNHLYFYWYRQILGQKVEFLVSFYNNEISEKSEIFDDQFSVERPDGSNFTLKIRSTKLEDSAMYFCASTVEGLAFFGQGTRLTVV.

This clone was observed a single time. This rearrangement joins TRBV11-3 to TRBJ2-3; D possibly corresponds to TRBD2 (5 bases). Trimming shortened V by 5 bases and J by 5 bases, and 11 bases separated the two germline ends. The CDR3 runs to 13 residues. Germline CDR1 SGHNT, CDR2 YENEEA. CDR3 in DNA: TGTGCCAGCAGCCCTAACCGGGGAGATACGCAGTATTTT. It translates to CASSPNRGDTQYF. Together with reference TRBV11-3 and TRBJ2-3, the CDR3 gives the full variable domain: EAGVVQSPRYKIIEKKQPVAFWCNPISGHNTLYWYLQNLGQGPELLIRYENEEAVDDSQLPKDRFSAERLKGVDSTLKIQPAELGDSAVYLCASSPNRGDTQYFGPGTRLTVL.

The chain combines TRBV10-2 with TRBJ2-1; 8 positions match TRBD2. From germline, CDR1 is WSHSY and CDR2 SAAADI. The CDR3 spans 15 residues. The trim removed 7 bases at V and 4 bases at J, leaving 9 bases unmatched. The CDR3 loop reads CASKSSGGIYNEQFF. CDR3 nucleotide sequence: TGCGCCAGCAAGTCCAGCGGGGGCATATACAATGAGCAGTTCTTC.

The chain is built from TRBV27 and TRBJ2-1; 8 nucleotides line up with TRBD2. The CDR3 extends over 13 amino acids. J gave up 13 bases and V 2 bases, and 7 bases lay outside the gene matches. The germline gives CDR1 MNHEY, CDR2 SMNVEV (reference sequence). The CDR3, as DNA: TGTGCCAGCAGTTTAGCCAGCGGGGGTGTCCAGTTCTTC. This codes for CASSLASGGVQFF.

This rearrangement joins TRBV5-1 to TRBJ1-4, with D perhaps TRBD1 (5 bases). V lost 2 bases, J lost 8 bases, and 10 bases lay in between. CDR1 and CDR2 (germline): SGHRS, YFSETQ. This CDR3 region has 13 residues. The CDR3 bases are TGCGCCAGCAGCTTTGGGGGGGAGGAAAAACTGTTTTTT. Its translation is CASSFGGEEKLFF.

This clone has just one count. The rearrangement uses TRBV13 and TRBJ2-7; 11 positions match TRBD2. This CDR3 comprises 14 residues. Germline V lookup: CDR1 PRHDT, CDR2 FYEKMQ (reference sequence). Trimming took 6 bases from V and 5 from J; bases not matched to a gene: 6. CDR3 in amino acids: CASSFLAGGHEQYF. DNA for the CDR3: TGTGCCAGCAGTTTCCTAGCGGGGGGACACGAGCAGTACTTC.

This chain uses TRBV19 with TRBJ2-2, with a possible D match to TRBD1 (5 bases). The V gene's germline CDR1 is LNHDA and CDR2 SQIVND (reference sequence). V was clipped by 0 bases and J by 2 bases, with 7 bases between them. The CDR3 has 15 amino acids. The CDR3 is CASSIDQGNTGELFF. In DNA form, the CDR3 reads TGTGCCAGTAGTATAGATCAGGGTAACACCGGGGAGCTGTTTTTT.

This clone was observed a single time. The V and J genes are TRBV6-5 and TRBJ1-2, with D unclear. V was pared by 2 bases and J by 4 bases, with 11 bases between. This CDR3 is 14 amino acids long. The germline V gene has CDR1 MNHEY and CDR2 SVGAGI. CDR3 sequence: CASSYDGGSYGYTF. The CDR3 region has the DNA TGTGCCAGCAGTTACGATGGCGGATCCTATGGCTACACCTTC.

The DNA of the CDR3 is TGTGCCAGCAGCCAAGAGGACAGGCGGACTGAAGCTTTCTTT. Its protein is CASSQEDRRTEAFF. The chain employs TRBV3-1 (or the pseudogene TRBV3-2) and TRBJ1-1; the match to TRBD1 covers 7 bases. Unmatched junction bases numbered 3, after V lost 0 bases and J lost 5 bases. Germline lookup yields CDR1 LGHDT and CDR2 YNNKEL (reference sequence). The CDR3 sequence is 14 residues long.

The chain is built from TRBV27 and TRBJ2-1; no clear D. The CDR3 contains 16 residues. Trimming pared 5 bases from V and 0 bases from J, leaving 14 bases between. Germline-derived CDR1 and CDR2 are MNHEY and SMNVEV (reference sequence). The CDR3 loop is CASSPLSFSSYNEQFF. The CDR3 DNA reads TGTGCCAGCAGTCCCCTTTCGTTTAGCTCCTACAATGAGCAGTTCTTC.

The rearrangement joins TRBV6-1 to TRBJ1-2; perhaps TRBD1 as D (5 bases). V was pared by 1 base and J by 5 bases, with 11 bases between. The CDR3 covers 14 residues. In germline, CDR1 is MNHNS, CDR2 SASEGT. The CDR3 sequence: CASSEGGFGYGYTF. Here the CDR3 DNA reads TGTGCCAGCAGTGAAGGGGGCTTTGGGTATGGCTACACCTTC.

This chain connects TRBV30 to TRBJ1-6; no clear D gene. Trimming cost V 4 bases and J 11 bases, with 18 bases left between them. The CDR3 is 14 residues long. Germline V gene data show CDR1 as GTSNPN and CDR2 as SVGIG (reference sequence). CDR3 amino acids: CAWKTEVFKTPLHF. The CDR3 bases are TGTGCCTGGAAAACGGAGGTTTTCAAGACACCCCTCCACTTT.

The chain joins TRBV30 to TRBJ2-7, with D tentatively TRBD2 (6 bases). V was clipped by 5 bases and J by 0 bases, with 11 bases between them. This CDR3 is 13 amino acids long. Germline V gene lookup returns CDR1 GTSNPN and CDR2 SVGIG (reference sequence). CDR3 loop: CAWARGSSYEQYF. Written as DNA, the CDR3 is TGTGCCTGGGCGCGGGGAAGCTCCTACGAGCAGTACTTC.

The sample holds one count of this clone. The chain has TRBV6-5 and TRBJ2-7; 7 bases map to TRBD1. With 6 bases clipped from V and 3 bases from J, the junction kept 5 bases outside the gene matches. In germline, CDR1 is MNHEY, CDR2 SVGAGI. This CDR3 spans 13 amino acids. The CDR3 loop reads CASRPPGGYEQYF. The CDR3 region has the DNA TGTGCCAGCAGACCTCCAGGGGGCTACGAGCAGTACTTC.

This rearrangement joins TRBV6-5 to TRBJ1-1, with a tentative D call TRBD1 (5 bases). The V end lost 6 bases, the J end lost 0 bases, and 11 bases lay between the germline ends. The CDR3 contains 14 residues. The germline CDR1 and CDR2 sequences are MNHEY and SVGAGI. CDR3 DNA sequence: TGTGCCAGCAGCATGACAGCCCTGAACACTGAAGCTTTCTTT. Amino acid sequence: CASSMTALNTEAFF.

This clone was seen more than once but under ten times. The chain uses TRBV25-1 and TRBJ2-2; D might be TRBD1 (6 bases). The CDR3 has 13 amino acids. With 5 bases removed from V and 6 bases from J, the gap between germline ends came to 10 bases. Germline values: CDR1 MGHDK, CDR2 SYGVNS. The CDR3 nucleotides read TGTGCCAGCAGTAAGACAGGCGCCGGGGAGCTGTTTTTT. Its protein product is CASSKTGAGELFF.

With regard to this clone: This sample includes further DNA sequences coding for the same CDR3. This chain joins TRBV7-2 and TRBJ1-2; D is uncertain. V shed 1 base and J shed 2 bases, with 5 bases lying between them. The germline V gene encodes CDR1 SGHTA and CDR2 FQGNSA. This CDR3 region has 13 residues. This chain's CDR3 is CASSLGQNYGYTF. For the CDR3, the DNA is TGTGCCAGCAGCTTAGGGCAGAACTATGGCTACACCTTC. The full variable domain, its missing parts supplied by reference TRBV7-2 and TRBJ1-2, is GAGVSQSPSNKVTEKGKDVELRCDPISGHTALYWYRQSLGQGLEFLIYFQGNSAPDKSGLPSDRFSAERTGGSVSTLTIQRTQQEDSAVYLCASSLGQNYGYTFGSGTRLTVV.